This T cell receptor (beta chain) is from a study of blood T cell repertoires in COVID-19. The V and J ends lost 8 bases and 0 bases respectively, with 11 bases between them. This CDR3 spans 14 amino acids. The V gene's germline CDR1 is LNHDA and CDR2 SQIVND (reference sequence). The table came from immunoSEQ multiplex PCR; TCRdb's copy has only in-frame clones and leaves some out. This repertoire shows roughly 400,000 clones, more than 75% found once; its top ten account for about 10%. What was sequenced was PBMCs or T cells enriched from blood (not recorded which). The V gene is TRBV19, the J gene TRBJ1-3; no definite D call. The clonotype was recovered from a woman aged 45-60 years who had recovered from COVID-19. This CDR3 is CASSSDYSGNTIYF. DNA for the CDR3: TGTGCCAGTTCCTCGGACTACTCTGGAAACACCATATATTTT.